Each of the 3 T cell receptor beta chains below was sequenced from the same sample in a study of blood T cell repertoires in COVID-19. The method was immunoSEQ multiplex PCR; TCRdb's version includes in-frame clones alone and lacks a portion of them. The sample includes 80,000 to 95,000 clones, 87% of them seen just once. The specimen was peripheral blood. These receptors were taken from a woman between 45 and 65 years old with active or convalescent COVID-19.

The chain joins TRBV3-1 (or the pseudogene TRBV3-2) to TRBJ1-1; D is undetermined. Germline V lookup: CDR1 LGHDT, CDR2 YNNKEL (reference sequence). CDR3 size: 14 residues. Trimming shortened V by 3 bases and J by 0 bases, and 8 bases separated the two germline ends. The CDR3 protein is CASSHATMNTEAFF. The CDR3 DNA is TGTGCCAGCAGCCATGCCACAATGAACACTGAAGCTTTCTTT.

J is TRBJ1-2 and V is TRBV9, with TRBD1 identical over 7 bases. Germline-derived CDR1 and CDR2 are SGDLS and YYNGEE. The V and J ends lost 4 bases and 6 bases, in that order; junction bases with no gene match: 3. This CDR3 has 12 residues. This CDR3 is CASSHTGDGYTF. The CDR3, as DNA: TGTGCCAGCAGCCATACAGGGGATGGCTACACCTTC.

The rearrangement joins TRBV27 to TRBJ2-5; a weak D match, TRBD1 (7 bases). Deletions cut 5 bases from V and 2 bases from J, with 15 bases between. Germline V gives CDR1 MNHEY, CDR2 SMNVEV (reference sequence). This CDR3 region has 15 residues. The CDR3 DNA is TGTGCCAGCAGTGATACACCAGGGGGGCAAGAGACCCAGTACTTC. This sequence encodes CASSDTPGGQETQYF.